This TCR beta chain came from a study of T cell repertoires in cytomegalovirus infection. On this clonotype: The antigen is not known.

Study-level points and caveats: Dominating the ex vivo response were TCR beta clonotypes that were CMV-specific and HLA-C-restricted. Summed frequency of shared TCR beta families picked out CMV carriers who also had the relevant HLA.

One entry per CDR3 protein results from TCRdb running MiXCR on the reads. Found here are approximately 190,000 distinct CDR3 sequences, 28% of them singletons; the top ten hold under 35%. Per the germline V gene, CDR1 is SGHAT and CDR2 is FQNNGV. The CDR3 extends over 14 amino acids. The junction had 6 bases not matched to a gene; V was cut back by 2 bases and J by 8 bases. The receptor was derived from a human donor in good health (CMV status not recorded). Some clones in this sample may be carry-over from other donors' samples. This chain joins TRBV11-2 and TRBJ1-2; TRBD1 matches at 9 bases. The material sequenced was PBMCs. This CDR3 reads CASSLRGTGSGYTF. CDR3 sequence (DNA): TGTGCCAGCAGCTTACGTGGGACAGGGAGCGGCTACACCTTC.